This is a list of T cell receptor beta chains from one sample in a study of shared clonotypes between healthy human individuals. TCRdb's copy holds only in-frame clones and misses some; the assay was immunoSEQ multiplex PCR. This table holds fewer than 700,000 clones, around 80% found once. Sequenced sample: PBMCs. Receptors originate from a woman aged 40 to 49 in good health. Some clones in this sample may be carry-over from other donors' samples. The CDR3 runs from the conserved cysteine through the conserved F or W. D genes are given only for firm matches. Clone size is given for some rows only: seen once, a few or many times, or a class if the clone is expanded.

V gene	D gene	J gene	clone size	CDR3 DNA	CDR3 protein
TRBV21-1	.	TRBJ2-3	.	TGTGCCAGCAGCAACCGGACTAGCGGGAGGGAGGGAACAGATACGCAGTATTTT	CASSNRTSGREGTDTQYF
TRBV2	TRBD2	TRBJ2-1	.	TGTGCCAGCAGTGCGACTAGCGGGGAATACAATGAGCAGTTCTTC	CASSATSGEYNEQFF
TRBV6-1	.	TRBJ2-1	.	TGTGCCAGCAGCGCGACCTCAAGCCAGTTCTTC	CASSATSSQFF
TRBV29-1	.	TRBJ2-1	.	TGCAGCGTTCTCTCCCCGAGCTCCTACAATGAGCAGTTCTTC	CSVLSPSSYNEQFF
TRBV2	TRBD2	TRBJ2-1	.	TGTGCCAGCAGTGTGAGGACTAGCTGGGATGAGCAGTTCTTC	CASSVRTSWDEQFF
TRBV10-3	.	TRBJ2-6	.	TGTGCCATCAGTGTGCAGGGTACCCACTCTGGGGCCAACGTCCTGACTTTC	CAISVQGTHSGANVLTF
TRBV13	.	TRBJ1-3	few	TGTGCCAGCAGCTTATTGGAGCAGGGCCGTCGCGGAAACACCATATATTTT	CASSLLEQGRRGNTIYF
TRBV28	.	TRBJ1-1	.	TGTGCCAGCAGTTTAAACGGGGACGAGACTGAAGCTTTCTTT	CASSLNGDETEAFF
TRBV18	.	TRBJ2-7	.	TGTGCCAGCTCACACATGGACGGATCCTACGAGCAGTACTTC	CASSHMDGSYEQYF
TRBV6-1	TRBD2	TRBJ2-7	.	TGTGCCAGCAGTGACGTGACTAGCGGGACCCTCTACTACGAGCAGTACTTC	CASSDVTSGTLYYEQYF
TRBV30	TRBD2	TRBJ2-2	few	TGTGCCTGGACCATACGGGGGAAACTAGCGGAGCCGCTGAACACCGGGGAGCTGTTTTTT	CAWTIRGKLAEPLNTGELFF
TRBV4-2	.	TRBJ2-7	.	TGTGCCAGCAGCCAAGTCGGGAAGACCTACGAGCAGTACTTC	CASSQVGKTYEQYF
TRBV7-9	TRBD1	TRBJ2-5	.	TGTGCCAGCAGCTCGGACAGGGGAATAACCCAGTACTTC	CASSSDRGITQYF
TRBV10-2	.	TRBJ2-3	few	TGCGCCAGCAGTGAGCGGGGGGGGACAGGCACAGATACGCAGTATTTT	CASSERGGTGTDTQYF
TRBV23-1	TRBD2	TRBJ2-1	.	TGCGCCAGCAGTCGAGAACTAGCGGGTAGCCACAATGAGCAGTTCTTC	CASSRELAGSHNEQFF
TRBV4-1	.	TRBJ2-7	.	TGCGCCAGCAGCCACCCCGGGACACTCTACGAGCAGTACTTC	CASSHPGTLYEQYF
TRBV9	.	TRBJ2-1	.	TGTGCCAGCAGCGTAGGGCAGAACCACTACAATGAGCAGTTCTTC	CASSVGQNHYNEQFF
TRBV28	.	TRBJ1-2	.	TGTGCCAGCAGAATTCGGGACAACTATGGCTACACCTTC	CASRIRDNYGYTF
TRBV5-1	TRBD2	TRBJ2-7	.	TGCGCCAGCAGCTCCACCGGGGGGGACTCCTACGAGCAGTACTTC	CASSSTGGDSYEQYF
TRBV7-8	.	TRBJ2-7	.	TGTGCCAGCAGCCTCCGGGACGCAAGCTCCTACGAGCAGTACTTC	CASSLRDASSYEQYF
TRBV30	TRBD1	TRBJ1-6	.	TGTGCCTGGAGCCCTAAGACAGGGGGTACTTCACCCCTCCACTTT	CAWSPKTGGTSPLHF
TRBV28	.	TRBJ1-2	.	TGTGCCAGCAGTCCTCCGACCGTTCTTGGCTACACCTTC	CASSPPTVLGYTF
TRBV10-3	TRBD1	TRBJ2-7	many	TGTGCCATCAGTGAGGGGGACAGAACCTACGAGCAGTACTTC	CAISEGDRTYEQYF
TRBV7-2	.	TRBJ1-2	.	TGTGCCAGCAGCTTATCCCACGACAGTAACTATGGCTACACCTTC	CASSLSHDSNYGYTF
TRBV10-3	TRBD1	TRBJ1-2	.	TGTGCCATCACCGGGACAGGGAATGGCTACACCTTC	CAITGTGNGYTF
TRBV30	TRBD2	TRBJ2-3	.	TGTGCCTGGGCCCTAGCGGGAGGGTCAGATACGCAGTATTTT	CAWALAGGSDTQYF
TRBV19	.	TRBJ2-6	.	TGTGCCAGTCAGGGACCCCGCTCTGGGGCCAACGTCCTGACTTTC	CASQGPRSGANVLTF
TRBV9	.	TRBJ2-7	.	TGTGCCAGCAGCCCTGGTGGGGCCGAGCAGTACTTC	CASSPGGAEQYF
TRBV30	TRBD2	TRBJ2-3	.	TGTGCCTGGGATCGGACTAGCGGATTCACAGATACGCAGTATTTT	CAWDRTSGFTDTQYF
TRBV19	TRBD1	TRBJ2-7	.	TGTGCCAGTAGTCCCGGACAGGGGATCGACGAGCAGTACTTC	CASSPGQGIDEQYF
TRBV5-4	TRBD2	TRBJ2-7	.	TGTGCCAGCACCCCTGGAGGCGGGAGGGCCCCCTACGAGCAGTACTTC	CASTPGGGRAPYEQYF
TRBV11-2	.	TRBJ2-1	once	TGTGCCAGCAGCTTAGTGGAGGGGGCATACAATGAGCAGTTCTTC	CASSLVEGAYNEQFF
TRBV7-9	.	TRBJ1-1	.	TGTGCCAGCAGCTTCGTCGTCTGGGACACTGAAGCTTTCTTT	CASSFVVWDTEAFF
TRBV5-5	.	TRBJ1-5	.	TGTGCCAGCAGCTTGGATGGGACAATAAATCAGCCCCAGCATTTT	CASSLDGTINQPQHF
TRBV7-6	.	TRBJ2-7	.	TGTGCCAGCAGCCCGGGGGCGCCCTACGAGCAGTACTTC	CASSPGAPYEQYF
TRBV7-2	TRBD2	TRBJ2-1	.	TGTGCCAGCAGCTTAGCTAGCGGGAGGGATGAGCAGTTCTTC	CASSLASGRDEQFF
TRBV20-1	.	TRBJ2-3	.	TGCAGTGGAGCAGATACGCAGTATTTT	CSGADTQYF
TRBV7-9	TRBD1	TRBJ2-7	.	TGTGCCAGCAGCCTACTTAGCCGGACAGGGGGCAACCCCTACGAGCAGTACTTC	CASSLLSRTGGNPYEQYF
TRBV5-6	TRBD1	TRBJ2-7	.	TGTGCCAGCAGCTCAGACAGGGGACGTGGCTACGAGCAGTACTTC	CASSSDRGRGYEQYF
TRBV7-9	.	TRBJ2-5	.	TGTGCCAGCAGCGGGAGCCGGGGAGAGACCCAGTACTTC	CASSGSRGETQYF
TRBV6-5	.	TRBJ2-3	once	TGTGCCAGCAGTTACTCGATAGAGCCCACAGATACGCAGTATTTT	CASSYSIEPTDTQYF
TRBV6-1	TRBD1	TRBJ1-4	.	TGTGCCAGCAGGGACAGGGCAACTAATGAAAAACTGTTTTTT	CASRDRATNEKLFF
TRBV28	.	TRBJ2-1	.	TGTGCCAGCAGTTTCACGGGCTCCTACAATGAGCAGTTCTTC	CASSFTGSYNEQFF
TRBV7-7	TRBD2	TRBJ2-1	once	TGTGCTAGCAGCCCAAGGACTAGCTCTGAGCAGTTCTTC	CASSPRTSSEQFF
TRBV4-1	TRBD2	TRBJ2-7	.	TGCGCCAGCAGCCAAAATAAAATTACTAGCGGGAGGCCCTACGAGCAGTACTTC	CASSQNKITSGRPYEQYF
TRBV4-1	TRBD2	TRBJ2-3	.	TGCGCCAGCAGCCAAGTCTCCCTTAGAGGGAGGGCCCCAGGTCGGACGCAGTATTTT	CASSQVSLRGRAPGRTQYF
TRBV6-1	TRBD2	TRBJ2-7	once	TGTGCCAGCAGTGAGGGACTAGCGTCCTACGAGCAGTACTTC	CASSEGLASYEQYF
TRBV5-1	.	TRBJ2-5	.	TGCGCCAGCAGCTCAAAAGAGACCCAGTACTTC	CASSSKETQYF
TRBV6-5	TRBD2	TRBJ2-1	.	TGTGCCAGCAGTAAGACTAGCGGAACCTACAATGAGCAGTTCTTC	CASSKTSGTYNEQFF
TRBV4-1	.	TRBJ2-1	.	TGCGCCAGCAGCCAGGACAGCGGTCCCTCCTACAATGAGCAGTTCTTC	CASSQDSGPSYNEQFF
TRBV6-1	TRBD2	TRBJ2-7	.	TGTGCCAGCAGTCGGGGGGGCTCCTACGAGCAGTACTTC	CASSRGGSYEQYF
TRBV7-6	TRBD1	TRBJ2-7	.	TGTGCCAGCAGCTCGCAGGGGACAGGGGCCCACGAGCAGTACTTC	CASSSQGTGAHEQYF
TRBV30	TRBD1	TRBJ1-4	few	TGTGCCTGGAGCGGAACAGGGGGATTCGGGGAAAAACTGTTTTTT	CAWSGTGGFGEKLFF
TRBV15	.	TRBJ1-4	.	TGTGCCACCAGCAGATCTGCAACTAATGAAAAACTGTTTTTT	CATSRSATNEKLFF
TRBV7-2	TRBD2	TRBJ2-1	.	TGTGCCAGCAGCCCCCCCGGCTTTTTTAGCGGGCCGTACAATGAGCAGTTCTTC	CASSPPGFFSGPYNEQFF
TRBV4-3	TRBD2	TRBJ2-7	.	TGCGCCAGCAGCCAAGTCCTAGCGGGAGCCCACGAGCAGTACTTC	CASSQVLAGAHEQYF